The next 24 T cell receptor beta chains were all read from a single sample in a study of regulatory T cells in long-lasting Graves disease. Researchers made TCR beta libraries by using iRepertoire HTBI primers and running Arm-PCR on CDR3 regions. TCRdb re-called the multiplex PCR reads through MiXCR, storing one row per CDR3 protein. The sample records about 470,000 distinct CDR3 sequences, about 20% being singletons. The time point was: persistent/refractory GD, antithyroid drugs over 5 years with positive TRAb. PBMC-extracted RNA yielded the TCR library. This material consisted of peripheral blood mononuclear cells (PBMCs), taken when the disease was refractory, from a patient treated with antithyroid drugs. The receptors derive from a female donor with Graves disease.

In this sample, this clonotype turned up many times. Mismatch with germline at one junction end may stem from a read error. The chain employs TRBV2 and TRBJ1-1, with D hard to call. Germline values: CDR1 SNHLY, CDR2 FYNNEI. The length of the CDR3 is 8 residues. CDR3: CASTEAFF. CDR3 bases: TGTGCCAGCACTGAAGCTTTCTTT.

This clonotype has more than one count but fewer than ten. Here the CDR3 reads CASSLGTGLGREQYF. The CDR3 DNA is TGTGCCAGCAGCTTAGGGACAGGACTAGGACGCGAGCAGTACTTC. The V and J genes are TRBV7-9 and TRBJ2-7, with D tentatively TRBD1 or TRBD2 (7 bases each). Trimming cost V 1 base and J 6 bases, with 16 bases left between them. Germline CDR1 and CDR2: SEHNR and FQNEAQ (reference sequence). CDR3 size: 15 residues.

This clonotype was found many times. The chain is built from TRBV28 and TRBJ2-7, with 7 bases matching TRBD2. The germline V gene encodes CDR1 MDHEN and CDR2 SYDVKM. J was trimmed by 4 bases and V by 5 bases; bases with no gene match: 5. CDR3 size: 13 residues. This chain's CDR3 is CASSPGLDYEQYF. CDR3 coding DNA: TGTGCCAGCAGTCCCGGACTAGATTACGAGCAGTACTTC.

The rearrangement links TRBV24-1 to TRBJ2-2; perhaps TRBD1 as D (5 bases). The CDR3 has 16 residues. V was trimmed by 4 bases and J by 4 bases, leaving 15 bases between them. The germline CDR1 and CDR2 sequences are KGHDR and SFDVKD. The CDR3 here is CATSDSGHRITGELFF. As DNA, the CDR3 is TGTGCCACCAGTGACTCCGGACATAGGATCACCGGGGAGCTGTTTTTT.

The rearrangement links TRBV19 to TRBJ1-2; D might be TRBD1 (5 bases). The V gene lost 5 bases and the J gene lost 5 bases, with 18 bases spanning the gap. Germline CDR1 LNHDA, CDR2 SQIVND (reference sequence). The CDR3 has 15 residues. Here the CDR3 DNA reads TGTGCCAGTAGTCCCCACCGGGACGCAAATTATGGCTACACCTTC. Translation: CASSPHRDANYGYTF.

This clonotype was detected once. The chain links TRBV24-1 to TRBJ2-5, with 7 bases identical to TRBD1. CDR1 is KGHDR and CDR2 is SFDVKD in the germline V gene. There are 16 residues in the CDR3. V gave up 4 bases and J gave up 5 bases; unmatched junction bases: 12. The CDR3 DNA reads TGTGCCACCAGTGAACCGGGACAGTCCTTCGGGGAGACCCAGTACTTC. Translated, it gives CATSEPGQSFGETQYF.

This clonotype was seen more than once but under ten times. The chain has TRBV30 and TRBJ1-3; no clear D. Germline V CDR1 and CDR2: GTSNPN, SVGIG (reference sequence). This CDR3 is 12 amino acids long. V shed 4 bases and J shed 2 bases, with 6 bases lying between them. The CDR3 here is CAWKLAGNTIYF. In DNA, the CDR3 is TGTGCCTGGAAACTGGCTGGAAACACCATATATTTT.

This clonotype was observed many times. V and J are TRBV12-5 and TRBJ1-2; D gene ambiguous. V lost 1 base, J lost 14 bases, and 14 bases lay in between. The V gene's germline CDR1 is LGHNT and CDR2 FRNRAP. CDR3 length: 12 amino acids. The CDR3, as DNA: TGTGCTAGTGGTTTGGCTTACGGGGATGCGACCTTC. This translates into CASGLAYGDATF.

This clonotype was observed at least ten times. The chain couples TRBV5-5 to TRBJ2-4, with 10 positions matching TRBD2. Looked up from germline, CDR1 is SGHKS and CDR2 is YYEKEE (reference sequence). The CDR3 has 18 amino acids. The V segment lost 0 bases and the J segment 0 bases; nucleotides outside the gene matches: 6. The CDR3 nucleotides read TGTGCCAGCAGCTTGGGGCTAGCGGGAGACTTAGCCAAAAACATTCAGTACTTC. Amino acid sequence: CASSLGLAGDLAKNIQYF.

This clonotype was observed a handful of times. The chain combines TRBV30 with TRBJ2-7; TRBD1 matches 7 bases. CDR1 and CDR2 (germline): GTSNPN, SVGIG (reference sequence). The CDR3 runs 13 residues. The V segment lost 1 base and the J segment 3 bases; nucleotides outside the gene matches: 3. This CDR3 is CAWSGDRVYEQYF. DNA for the CDR3: TGTGCCTGGAGTGGGGACAGAGTCTACGAGCAGTACTTC.

At least ten counts were recorded for this clonotype. The rearrangement joins TRBV7-8 to TRBJ2-4, with TRBD1 identical over 12 bases. V dropped 5 bases and J dropped 3; count of bases not matched to a gene: 5. This CDR3 has 16 amino acids. CDR1 is SGHVS and CDR2 is FQNEAQ in the germline V gene. Here the CDR3 DNA reads TGTGCCAGCAGCCCTGGGACAGGGGGCTTCAAAAACATTCAGTACTTC. It yields the protein CASSPGTGGFKNIQYF.

This clonotype has a handful of counts. The chain is built from TRBV20-1 and TRBJ2-7; a weak D match, TRBD2 (5 bases). The CDR3 length is 11 residues. Germline CDR1 DFQATT, CDR2 SNEGSKA (reference sequence). The ends were cut back, 8 bases at V and 4 bases at J, with 12 bases in the middle. CDR3 nucleotide sequence: TGCAGTTCAAGGACTGATTACGAGCAGTACTTC. It specifies CSSRTDYEQYF.

The table lists this clonotype with many counts. CDR3 protein: CASRHARDPIDGYTF. The CDR3, as DNA: TGTGCCAGCAGGCACGCAAGGGATCCGATCGATGGCTACACCTTC. V is TRBV6-1 and J is TRBJ1-2; D unresolved. Per the germline V gene, CDR1 is MNHNS and CDR2 is SASEGT. V lost 6 bases and J lost 6, with 20 bases in between. This CDR3 contains 15 residues.

This clonotype was counted many times. The gene calls are TRBV5-5 and TRBJ2-7, with TRBD2 matching 7 bases. J was trimmed by 4 bases and V by 4 bases; bases with no gene match: 5. This CDR3 is 13 amino acids long. The germline V gene encodes CDR1 SGHKS and CDR2 YYEKEE (reference sequence). CDR3: CASSPGEGYEQYF. CDR3 nucleotides: TGTGCCAGCAGCCCGGGGGAGGGTTACGAGCAGTACTTC. The full variable domain, in which reference TRBV5-5 and TRBJ2-7 provide the parts outside the CDR3, is DAGVTQSPTHLIKTRGQQVTLRCSPISGHKSVSWYQQVLGQGPQFIFQYYEKEERGRGNFPDRFSARQFPNYSSELNVNALLLGDSALYLCASSPGEGYEQYFGPGTRLTVT.

There are a few counts of this clonotype. The chain recombines TRBV12-3 or TRBV12-4 with TRBJ1-1; D not resolved. With 6 bases removed from V and 1 base from J, the gap between germline ends came to 12 bases. This CDR3 comprises 14 residues. The CDR3 coding sequence is TGTGCCAGCAGCTCGGGTTTGGGGAACACTGAAGCTTTCTTT. Its protein is CASSSGLGNTEAFF.

The chain has TRBV28 and TRBJ2-7; TRBD1 is a possible D gene (6 bases). Germline V CDR1 and CDR2: MDHEN, SYDVKM. This CDR3 has 12 residues. The V end was cut by 4 bases, the J end by 6 bases, with 10 bases between. The CDR3 coding sequence is TGTGCCAGCAGTTCACAGGGCCCCGAGCAGTACTTC. It codes for CASSSQGPEQYF.

This clonotype was recorded at least ten times. This sequence joins TRBV6-2 or TRBV6-3 and TRBJ2-5, with D possibly TRBD1 on 7 matching bases. Trimming stripped 6 bases from V and 2 bases from J, with 16 bases between. CDR3 length: 15 residues. The germline V gene has CDR1 MNHEY and CDR2 SVGEGT. The CDR3 bases are TGTGCCAGCAGCTTGTCGACAGGGACTCAAGAGACCCAGTACTTC. This gives the protein CASSLSTGTQETQYF.

This clonotype was counted ten times or more. The chain is built from TRBV12-3 or TRBV12-4 and TRBJ1-1; D call uncertain. Trimming removed 6 bases from V and 5 bases from J, with 13 bases in between. The CDR3 consists of 13 residues. The CDR3 DNA follows: TGTGCCAGCAGCCTACAGCGCAGGACTGAAGCTTTCTTT. This sequence encodes CASSLQRRTEAFF.

On this clonotype: This sequence may be a read error, since a much larger clone differs from it by one base. The rearrangement joins TRBV29-1 to TRBJ1-1, with 11 positions matching TRBD1. The CDR3 has 15 residues. J gave up 10 bases and V 4 bases, and 14 bases lay outside the gene matches. In germline, CDR1 is SQVTM, CDR2 ANQGSEA. The chain's CDR3 is CSVAHSTGTGGLAFF. DNA of the CDR3: TGCAGCGTTGCCCATTCAACCGGGACAGGGGGATTAGCTTTCTTT.

In this sample, this clonotype turned up a few times. This chain uses TRBV28 with TRBJ2-7; no clear D gene. Trimming took off 3 bases at V and 0 bases at J, with 9 bases between the two ends. The CDR3 runs to 14 residues. From germline, CDR1 is MDHEN and CDR2 SYDVKM. The DNA of the CDR3 is TGTGCCAGCAGTTTTATTAGTGCCTCCTACGAGCAGTACTTC. Amino acid sequence: CASSFISASYEQYF. The entire variable domain, with the rest obtained from reference TRBV28 and TRBJ2-7, is as follows: DVKVTQSSRYLVKRTGEKVFLECVQDMDHENMFWYRQDPGLGLRLIYFSYDVKMKEKGDIPEGYSVSREKKERFSLILESASTNQTSMYLCASSFISASYEQYFGPGTRLTVT.

The chain joins TRBV7-9 to TRBJ2-7, with a possible D match to TRBD1 (6 bases). V gave up 7 bases and J gave up 3 bases, with 16 bases separating them. The CDR3 length is 14 residues. CDR1 SEHNR and CDR2 FQNEAQ come from the germline V gene (reference sequence). CDR3 loop: CASTPGGQNYEQYF. Written as DNA, the CDR3 is TGTGCCAGCACCCCGGGTGGACAGAACTACGAGCAGTACTTC.

Ten or more counts support this clonotype. The chain carries TRBV6-1 and TRBJ1-2, with a possible D match to TRBD1 (6 bases). The CDR3 covers 13 residues. Germline assignment: CDR1 MNHNS and CDR2 SASEGT. With 9 bases removed from V and 6 bases from J, the gap between germline ends came to 17 bases. In DNA form, the CDR3 reads TGTGCCAGTCTTAAAGGGGGGAAAGATGGCTACACCTTC. The encoded protein is CASLKGGKDGYTF.

The chain uses TRBV4-1 and TRBJ2-7; 8 nucleotides align to TRBD1. CDR3 size: 15 residues. Germline V gives CDR1 MGHRA, CDR2 YSYEKL. V lost 4 bases to trimming and J lost 2 bases; unmatched junction nucleotides: 7. CDR3 protein: CASSLEPGQAYEQYF. The CDR3 bases are TGCGCCAGCAGCCTTGAACCGGGACAGGCCTACGAGCAGTACTTC.

This rearrangement joins TRBV27 to TRBJ1-5; D may be TRBD1 (5 bases). Trimming removed 4 bases from V and 2 bases from J, with 12 bases in between. The germline CDR1 and CDR2 sequences are MNHEY and SMNVEV (reference sequence). The CDR3 runs to 15 residues. CDR3 nucleotides: TGTGCCAGCAGTTGGAACAGGAATGGCAATCAGCCCCAGCATTTT. Translation: CASSWNRNGNQPQHF.